The source of this TCR beta chain is a study of blood T cell repertoires in COVID-19. Looking at the study overall: In each case, the material was cDNA or gDNA derived from T cells, B-cell-depleted T cells, or PBMCs.

Germline CDR1 reads SGHRS; CDR2 reads YFSETQ. Trimming removed 0 bases from V and 0 bases from J, with 18 bases in between. The CDR3 loop spans 19 amino acids. In the source study's methods: How many nucleated cells were present was estimated from reference gene primer amplification. The data were produced by immunoSEQ multiplex PCR, yet TCRdb's version contains in-frame clones alone and is incomplete. V, J and clone size are those of that table, while D and trimming were read from the DNA. This sample yields hundreds of thousands of clones, of which 65% to 90% are seen a single time; approximately 10% belongs to the top ten.

V usage is TRBV5-1 and J usage is TRBJ2-2; D might be TRBD2 (5 bases). This receptor was identified in a man aged 50 or older with COVID-19, enrolled during active disease. The specimen was peripheral blood. The CDR3 coding sequence is TGCGCCAGCAGCTTGGGGCTAGCTCTTCGTTTCGCGAACACCGGGGAGCTGTTTTTT. Protein: CASSLGLALRFANTGELFF.